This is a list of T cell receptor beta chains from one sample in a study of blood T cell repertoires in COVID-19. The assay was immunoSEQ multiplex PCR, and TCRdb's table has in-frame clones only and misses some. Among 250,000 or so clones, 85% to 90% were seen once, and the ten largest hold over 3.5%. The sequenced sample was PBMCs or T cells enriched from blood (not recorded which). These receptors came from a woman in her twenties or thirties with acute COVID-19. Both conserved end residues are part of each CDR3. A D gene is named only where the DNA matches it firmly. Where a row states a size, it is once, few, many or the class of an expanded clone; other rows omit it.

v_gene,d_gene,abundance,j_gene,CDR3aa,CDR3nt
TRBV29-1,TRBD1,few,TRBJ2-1,CSVVDRVVWEQFF,TGCAGCGTTGTGGACAGGGTCGTCTGGGAGCAGTTCTTC
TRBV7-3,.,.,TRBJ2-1,CASSLRSDKTDNEQFF,TGTGCCAGCAGCTTACGTAGCGACAAGACCGACAATGAGCAGTTCTTC
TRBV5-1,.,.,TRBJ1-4,CASRVTGQVEKLFF,TGCGCCAGCAGAGTTACAGGGCAGGTTGAAAAACTGTTTTTT
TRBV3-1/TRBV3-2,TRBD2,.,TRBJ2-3,CASSQSGTNTDTQYF,TGTGCCAGCAGCCAATCCGGGACTAACACAGATACGCAGTATTTT
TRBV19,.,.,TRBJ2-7,CASSRPGLQVYEQYF,TGTGCCAGTAGTCGCCCAGGACTACAGGTCTACGAGCAGTACTTC
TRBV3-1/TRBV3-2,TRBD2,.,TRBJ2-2,CASSQERREGKNTGELFF,TGTGCCAGCAGCCAAGAAAGGAGGGAGGGGAAGAACACCGGGGAGCTGTTTTTT
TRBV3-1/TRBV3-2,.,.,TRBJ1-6,CASSQAQGNSPLHF,TGTGCCAGCAGCCAAGCACAGGGCAATTCACCCCTCCACTTT
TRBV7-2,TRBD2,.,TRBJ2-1,CASEEAGGPYNEQFF,TGTGCCAGCGAGGAGGCGGGAGGACCCTACAATGAGCAGTTCTTC
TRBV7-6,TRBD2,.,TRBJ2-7,CASSPLPSGSLYEQYF,TGTGCCAGCAGCCCTCTCCCCAGCGGGAGTCTGTACGAGCAGTACTTC
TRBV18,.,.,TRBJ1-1,CASSTREMAFF,TGTGCCAGCTCAACGAGGGAAATGGCTTTCTTT
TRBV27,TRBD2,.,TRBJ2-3,CASSLGTSGDSTDTQYF,TGTGCCAGCAGTTTAGGAACTAGCGGGGATAGCACAGATACGCAGTATTTT
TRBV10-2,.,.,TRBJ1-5,CASSEGLGVGQPQHF,TGCGCCAGCAGTGAAGGGCTAGGGGTCGGTCAGCCCCAGCATTTT
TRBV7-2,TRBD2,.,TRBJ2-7,CASSPGVVAGKPYEQYF,TGTGCCAGCAGCCCCGGGGTCGTAGCGGGAAAACCCTACGAGCAGTACTTC
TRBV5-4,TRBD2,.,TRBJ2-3,CASSSPIAGAGDTQYF,TGTGCCAGCAGCTCCCCCATTGCGGGAGCGGGAGATACGCAGTATTTT
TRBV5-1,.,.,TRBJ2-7,CASSADSAYEQYF,TGCGCCAGCAGCGCGGACAGCGCCTACGAGCAGTACTTC
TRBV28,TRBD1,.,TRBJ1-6,CASSSPGQSRSRSPLHF,TGTGCCAGCAGTTCGCCGGGACAGTCCCGATCGCGGTCACCCCTCCACTTT
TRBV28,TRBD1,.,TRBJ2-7,CASGGDRGEQYF,TGTGCCAGCGGGGGGGACAGGGGCGAGCAGTACTTC